A selection of T cell receptor beta chains follows, all from one sample in a study of CD8+ T cells in alopecia areata. TCRdb's copy holds only in-frame clones and misses some; the assay was immunoSEQ multiplex PCR. The data contain some 100,000 clones, under 40% of them singletons. The source material was CD4+ T cells sorted from blood. These TCRs come from a human donor with alopecia areata. Both conserved end residues are part of each CDR3. D genes are given only for firm matches. Size is stated for part of the rows, as once, few or many counts, or as a class when the clone is expanded.

>TRBJ2-5|few|TRBD2|TRBV29-1
TGCAGCGCCTCTGCCCTAGCGGGAAAAGAGACCCAGTACTTC
CSASALAGKETQYF
>TRBJ2-6|NA|NA|TRBV28
TGTGCCAGCAGTCCTGAGCAGGCTGGGGCCAACGTCCTGACTTTC
CASSPEQAGANVLTF
>TRBJ1-2|few|NA|TRBV28
TGTGCCAGCAGTCCTCCCCCTGTATCTAACTATGGCTACACCTTC
CASSPPPVSNYGYTF
>TRBJ1-2|NA|TRBD1|TRBV29-1
TGCAGCGTTGAGGGGACAGGGTCCGACTATGGCTACACCTTC
CSVEGTGSDYGYTF
>TRBJ2-1|few|NA|TRBV28
TGTGCCAGCAGACTGGGACTGTCGACGCACAATGAGCAGTTCTTC
CASRLGLSTHNEQFF
>TRBJ1-5|NA|NA|TRBV29-1
TGCAGCGTAACTTCGTCATCAGGGTCAGAGCAGCCCCAGCATTTT
CSVTSSSGSEQPQHF
>TRBJ2-1|NA|NA|TRBV9
TGTGCCAGCAGCGTTAGTCAGGGTAACAATGAGCAGTTCTTC
CASSVSQGNNEQFF
>TRBJ1-1|NA|NA|TRBV30
TGTGCCTGGAGTGAACAGGAAGCGACTGAAGCTTTCTTT
CAWSEQEATEAFF
>TRBJ2-3|once|NA|TRBV27
TGTGCCAACACCTCGGGGACATCGGATACGCAGTATTTT
CANTSGTSDTQYF
>TRBJ1-1|few|NA|TRBV7-9
TGTGCCAGCAGCTTAAAGGGTACGGGGGTACTGGCTGAAGCTTTCTTT
CASSLKGTGVLAEAFF
>TRBJ2-5|NA|NA|TRBV11-2
TGTGCCAGCAGCTTAGCATCAACAAAAGAGACCCAGTACTTC
CASSLASTKETQYF
>TRBJ2-7|once|TRBD1|TRBV28
TGTGCCAGCCTAGACAGGGGGATAAACGAGCAGTACTTC
CASLDRGINEQYF
>TRBJ2-3|NA|NA|TRBV5-1
TGCGCCAGCAGCTTGGTATCGGGAACAGATACGCAGTATTTT
CASSLVSGTDTQYF
>TRBJ2-7|once|NA|TRBV5-1
TGCGCCAGCAGCACCGGACAGCAGTACGAGCAGTACTTC
CASSTGQQYEQYF
>TRBJ1-2|NA|TRBD1|TRBV29-1
TGCAGCGTTGAAGATTTGACAGGGGGGCTGTTTGGAGTCGGCTACACCTTC
CSVEDLTGGLFGVGYTF
>TRBJ2-1|few|NA|TRBV11-2
TGTGCCAGCAGCTTGTGGTACCTCCTACACAATGAGCAGTTCTTC
CASSLWYLLHNEQFF
>TRBJ2-3|NA|TRBD1|TRBV7-2
TGTGCCAGCAGCTCCAGGACAGGGTCCCAGTATTTT
CASSSRTGSQYF
>TRBJ2-1|few|TRBD2|TRBV28
TGTGCCAGCAGTTCTACCGGGACTATCTACAATGAGCAGTTCTTC
CASSSTGTIYNEQFF
>TRBJ2-7|NA|NA|TRBV11-3
TGTGCCAGCAGCTTCAGGGGGGAGAGCGAGCAGTACTTC
CASSFRGESEQYF
>TRBJ2-7|few|NA|TRBV29-1
TGCAGCGTTGGGGCGAGCGGGCGCTCCTACGAGCAGTACTTC
CSVGASGRSYEQYF
>TRBJ1-2|NA|NA|TRBV15
TGTGCCACCAGCAGAGATCCGATGAGAAACTATGGCTACACCTTC
CATSRDPMRNYGYTF
>TRBJ2-7|NA|TRBD1|TRBV5-6
TGTGCCAGCAGCTTGTGGCAGGGGGCTCCTACCTACGAGCAGTACTTC
CASSLWQGAPTYEQYF
>TRBJ2-2|once|NA|TRBV5-1
TGCGCCAGCAGCTTGTTGACTCCCTCTGGGGAGCTGTTTTTT
CASSLLTPSGELFF
>TRBJ1-5|NA|NA|TRBV30
TGTGCCTGGAGTACGCAGGGTAATCAGCCCCAGCATTTT
CAWSTQGNQPQHF
>TRBJ2-7|few|TRBD1|TRBV29-1
TGCAGCGTTGCCCTAGACGACAGGGTCCTATACGAGCAGTACTTC
CSVALDDRVLYEQYF
>TRBJ2-5|NA|NA|TRBV5-1
TGCGCCAGCAGCGGCCGGGACGGGAGTCTGGAGACCCAGTACTTC
CASSGRDGSLETQYF
>TRBJ2-7|NA|TRBD2|TRBV28
TGTGCCAGCACGGGGGGGGCCCCACGGGAGCAGTACTTC
CASTGGAPREQYF
>TRBJ1-1|few|NA|TRBV29-1
TGCAGCGCTGCGGACGGGAACACTGAAGCTTTCTTT
CSAADGNTEAFF
>TRBJ2-3|NA|NA|TRBV7-2
TGTGCCAGCAGCTTAGCTCTGGGGGGCACAGATACGCAGTATTTT
CASSLALGGTDTQYF
>TRBJ2-7|NA|NA|TRBV29-1
TGCAGCGTTTATCTGTCAGGGGGGGTCTACGAGCAGTACTTC
CSVYLSGGVYEQYF
>TRBJ2-7|NA|TRBD2|TRBV4-1
TGCGCCAGCAGCCAAGTGGCTAGCGGACCCTACGAGCAGTACTTC
CASSQVASGPYEQYF
>TRBJ2-1|few|NA|TRBV4-3
TGCGCCAGCAGCCCCGGGCCCTACAATGAGCAGTTCTTC
CASSPGPYNEQFF
>TRBJ1-2|NA|NA|TRBV29-1
TGCAGCGTCTCAGTGCAGCAGCATGGCTACACCTTC
CSVSVQQHGYTF
>TRBJ2-1|few|TRBD2|TRBV7-6
TGTGCCAGCAGCCGGACTAGCGGCTACAATGAGCAGTTCTTC
CASSRTSGYNEQFF
>TRBJ1-2|NA|NA|TRBV5-1
TGCGCCAGCAGCTTCGACAGCTCTAACTATGGCTACACCTTC
CASSFDSSNYGYTF
>TRBJ1-1|few|NA|TRBV5-1
TGCGCCAGCAGCTTGGAGGTCGGGGAAATAGTCACTGAAGCTTTCTTT
CASSLEVGEIVTEAFF
>TRBJ2-1|NA|TRBD2|TRBV25-1
TGTGCCAGCAGTGAATCTAGCGGGAGTCAAAATGAGCAGTTCTTC
CASSESSGSQNEQFF
>TRBJ2-1|NA|NA|TRBV29-1
TGCAGCGCAAAATCGACAGTTCAGGGGAATGAGCAGTTCTTC
CSAKSTVQGNEQFF
>TRBJ2-1|few|TRBD1|TRBV5-1
TGCGCCAGCAGCTCGCGGACAGGGCAAGAGCAGTTCTTC
CASSSRTGQEQFF
>TRBJ2-2|NA|NA|TRBV5-1
TGCGCCAGCAGCCCTAAGACCGGATCCGGGGAGCTGTTTTTT
CASSPKTGSGELFF
>TRBJ2-1|once|TRBD1|TRBV4-2
TGTGCCAGCACTCGTGGACAGGGGGCAAGGGATGAGCAGTTCTTC
CASTRGQGARDEQFF
>TRBJ2-7|NA|NA|TRBV29-1
TGCAGCGTTGTAGTCAACGCTAACTCCTACGAGCAGTACTTC
CSVVVNANSYEQYF
>TRBJ2-2|few|NA|TRBV29-1
TGCAGCGGGAAGGCAGGGAGCACCGGGGAGCTGTTTTTT
CSGKAGSTGELFF
>TRBJ2-1|once|TRBD2|TRBV30
TGTGCCTCCCGAACTCCCGGGACTACACCCTACAATGAGCAGTTCTTC
CASRTPGTTPYNEQFF